This is a list of T cell receptor beta chains from one sample in a study of blood T cell repertoires in COVID-19. Measured with immunoSEQ multiplex PCR; TCRdb has only the in-frame clones, and not every one. This table has over 50,000 clones, 87% appearing once. Sequenced input: peripheral blood. These receptors all come from a man aged 55 to 70 with acute or convalescent COVID-19. Each CDR3 is given with its conserved first and last residue. The D gene is left open where the match is weak. Size values are once, few and many counts, or a class for expanded clones, and some rows have none.

d_gene: -; v_gene: TRBV11-2; abundance: -; j_gene: TRBJ1-2; CDR3aa: CASSDPRGADGYTF; CDR3nt: TGTGCCAGCAGCGATCCTCGGGGGGCGGATGGCTACACCTTC
d_gene: TRBD1; v_gene: TRBV2; abundance: -; j_gene: TRBJ1-1; CDR3aa: CASRATGWEKAFF; CDR3nt: TGTGCCAGCAGGGCGACAGGGTGGGAAAAAGCTTTCTTT
d_gene: -; v_gene: TRBV6-2/TRBV6-3; abundance: -; j_gene: TRBJ2-7; CDR3aa: CASSYIGSSYEQYF; CDR3nt: TGTGCCAGCAGTTACATTGGGAGCTCCTACGAGCAGTACTTC
d_gene: -; v_gene: TRBV6-2/TRBV6-3; abundance: -; j_gene: TRBJ1-2; CDR3aa: CASSPDYYGYTF; CDR3nt: TGTGCCAGCAGTCCCGACTACTATGGCTACACCTTC
d_gene: -; v_gene: TRBV6-2/TRBV6-3; abundance: few; j_gene: TRBJ1-5; CDR3aa: CASSYGEGDQPQHF; CDR3nt: TGTGCCAGCAGTTATGGGGAAGGGGATCAGCCCCAGCATTTT
d_gene: TRBD2; v_gene: TRBV2; abundance: -; j_gene: TRBJ2-1; CDR3aa: CASSSGLDFYDEQFF; CDR3nt: TGTGCCAGCAGTTCAGGACTAGATTTTTATGATGAGCAGTTCTTC
d_gene: -; v_gene: TRBV6-5; abundance: -; j_gene: TRBJ1-1; CDR3aa: CASVPDTYTEAFF; CDR3nt: TGTGCCAGTGTACCAGACACATACACTGAAGCTTTCTTT
d_gene: -; v_gene: TRBV19; abundance: -; j_gene: TRBJ1-2; CDR3aa: CASSSTGLSNYGYTF; CDR3nt: TGTGCCAGTAGCTCTACAGGGCTCTCTAACTATGGCTACACCTTC
d_gene: -; v_gene: TRBV7-2; abundance: once; j_gene: TRBJ2-3; CDR3aa: CASSSYPFATDTQYF; CDR3nt: TGTGCCAGCAGCTCCTACCCTTTTGCGACAGATACGCAGTATTTT
d_gene: TRBD2; v_gene: TRBV3-1/TRBV3-2; abundance: -; j_gene: TRBJ2-1; CDR3aa: CASSQEGTSGDPLQFF; CDR3nt: TGTGCCAGCAGCCAAGAAGGGACTAGCGGTGACCCCCTCCAGTTCTTC
d_gene: TRBD1; v_gene: TRBV19; abundance: -; j_gene: TRBJ2-2; CDR3aa: CASSPGTANTGELFF; CDR3nt: TGTGCCAGTAGCCCCGGGACAGCAAACACCGGGGAGCTGTTTTTT
d_gene: -; v_gene: TRBV3-1/TRBV3-2; abundance: -; j_gene: TRBJ1-2; CDR3aa: CASSQDRGGYTF; CDR3nt: TGTGCCAGCAGCCAAGATCGGGGTGGCTACACCTTC
d_gene: TRBD2; v_gene: TRBV6-2/TRBV6-3; abundance: -; j_gene: TRBJ2-1; CDR3aa: CASSYTPRGGRNNEQFF; CDR3nt: TGTGCCAGCAGTTATACTCCCCGCGGGGGAAGGAACAATGAGCAGTTCTTC
d_gene: -; v_gene: TRBV15; abundance: -; j_gene: TRBJ1-1; CDR3aa: CATSLNRVFTPEAFF; CDR3nt: TGTGCCACCAGCCTAAACAGGGTGTTCACCCCTGAAGCTTTCTTT
d_gene: TRBD2; v_gene: TRBV24-1; abundance: once; j_gene: TRBJ2-1; CDR3aa: CATSDLPLAGVNEQFF; CDR3nt: TGTGCCACCAGTGATTTGCCGCTAGCGGGGGTCAATGAGCAGTTCTTC
d_gene: TRBD1; v_gene: TRBV5-6; abundance: -; j_gene: TRBJ2-1; CDR3aa: CASSPRDSYNEQFF; CDR3nt: TGTGCCAGCAGCCCGAGGGACAGCTATAATGAGCAGTTCTTC
d_gene: TRBD2; v_gene: TRBV5-4; abundance: -; j_gene: TRBJ2-1; CDR3aa: CASSSSGGPNEQFF; CDR3nt: TGTGCCAGCAGCTCAAGCGGGGGGCCAAATGAGCAGTTCTTC
d_gene: TRBD1; v_gene: TRBV5-1; abundance: -; j_gene: TRBJ2-2; CDR3aa: CASSLGPTGGTGELFF; CDR3nt: TGCGCCAGCAGCTTGGGACCCACAGGGGGCACCGGGGAGCTGTTTTTT
d_gene: TRBD1; v_gene: TRBV5-1; abundance: -; j_gene: TRBJ1-3; CDR3aa: CASSLAPGQGGRNTIYF; CDR3nt: TGCGCCAGCAGCTTGGCACCGGGACAGGGGGGAAGAAACACCATATATTTT
d_gene: TRBD2; v_gene: TRBV3-1/TRBV3-2; abundance: -; j_gene: TRBJ2-1; CDR3aa: CASSPVRGGGPSEQFF; CDR3nt: TGTGCCAGCAGCCCAGTTCGCGGGGGGGGCCCTAGTGAGCAGTTCTTC
d_gene: TRBD1; v_gene: TRBV18; abundance: -; j_gene: TRBJ2-5; CDR3aa: CASSPRTGRQETQYF; CDR3nt: TGTGCCAGCTCACCCCGGACAGGGAGACAAGAGACCCAGTACTTC
d_gene: TRBD1; v_gene: TRBV30; abundance: few; j_gene: TRBJ1-1; CDR3aa: CAWTPGTGVTEAFF; CDR3nt: TGTGCCTGGACCCCCGGGACAGGGGTCACTGAAGCTTTCTTT
d_gene: -; v_gene: TRBV3-1/TRBV3-2; abundance: -; j_gene: TRBJ1-2; CDR3aa: CASSHEPAYNYGYTF; CDR3nt: TGTGCCAGCAGCCATGAACCCGCCTATAACTATGGCTACACCTTC
d_gene: -; v_gene: TRBV7-6; abundance: -; j_gene: TRBJ1-3; CDR3aa: CASSPNSAGDGNTIYF; CDR3nt: TGTGCCAGCAGCCCCAATTCGGCAGGGGACGGAAACACCATATATTTT
d_gene: -; v_gene: TRBV7-2; abundance: -; j_gene: TRBJ1-6; CDR3aa: CASSPGLSSYNSPLHF; CDR3nt: TGTGCCAGCAGCCCGGGTTTAAGCTCCTATAATTCACCCCTCCACTTT
d_gene: TRBD1; v_gene: TRBV5-1; abundance: -; j_gene: TRBJ1-1; CDR3aa: CASSPGQVQYTEAFF; CDR3nt: TGCGCCAGCAGCCCGGGACAGGTTCAGTACACTGAAGCTTTCTTT
d_gene: -; v_gene: TRBV5-8; abundance: medium-sized; j_gene: TRBJ1-5; CDR3aa: CASSLLTGHRYQPQHF; CDR3nt: TGTGCCAGCAGCTTGTTAACGGGACACCGGTATCAGCCCCAGCATTTT
d_gene: TRBD1; v_gene: TRBV30; abundance: -; j_gene: TRBJ1-5; CDR3aa: CAWTPGQGNQPQHF; CDR3nt: TGTGCCTGGACACCGGGACAGGGGAACCAGCCCCAGCATTTT
d_gene: TRBD2; v_gene: TRBV5-5; abundance: once; j_gene: TRBJ2-3; CDR3aa: CASSSTGTREDTQYF; CDR3nt: TGTGCCAGCAGCTCTACCGGGACTAGAGAAGATACGCAGTATTTT
d_gene: TRBD2; v_gene: TRBV2; abundance: few; j_gene: TRBJ2-1; CDR3aa: CASSPTSGNYNEQFF; CDR3nt: TGTGCCAGCAGTCCGACTAGCGGAAATTACAATGAGCAGTTCTTC
d_gene: TRBD1; v_gene: TRBV5-4; abundance: -; j_gene: TRBJ1-1; CDR3aa: CASSPSGQGGWGEAFF; CDR3nt: TGTGCCAGCAGCCCCTCGGGACAGGGGGGCTGGGGTGAAGCTTTCTTT
d_gene: -; v_gene: TRBV7-3; abundance: few; j_gene: TRBJ2-2; CDR3aa: CASSPQGGDTGELFF; CDR3nt: TGTGCCAGCAGCCCCCAAGGGGGGGACACCGGGGAGCTGTTTTTT
d_gene: TRBD1; v_gene: TRBV2; abundance: few; j_gene: TRBJ1-4; CDR3aa: CAIQQGSTATNEKLFF; CDR3nt: TGTGCCATCCAACAGGGGTCGACTGCAACTAATGAAAAACTGTTTTTT
d_gene: -; v_gene: TRBV10-3; abundance: -; j_gene: TRBJ1-2; CDR3aa: CAIASSNYGYTF; CDR3nt: TGTGCCATCGCTTCTAGTAACTATGGCTACACCTTC
d_gene: TRBD1; v_gene: TRBV6-1; abundance: -; j_gene: TRBJ1-3; CDR3aa: CASSERDRSGNTIYF; CDR3nt: TGTGCCAGCAGTGAAAGGGACAGGTCTGGAAACACCATATATTTT